This entry lists 12 T cell receptor beta chains sequenced from one sample in a study of T cell changes during pregnancy in multiple sclerosis. The assay was immunoSEQ multiplex PCR, and TCRdb's table has in-frame clones only and misses some. Of more than 60,000 clones in the sample, roughly 91% were seen once. Specimen: CD4+ T cells from peripheral blood mononuclear cells, collected in the third trimester of pregnancy. The receptor set was obtained from a female donor in good health, enrolled as a control in a pregnancy study.

The CDR3 DNA follows: TGTGCCAGCAGCTTAGTGGACAGGTCCCGAGAGACCCAGTACTTC. This codes for CASSLVDRSRETQYF. The chain employs TRBV11-1 and TRBJ2-5, with 7 nucleotides matching TRBD1. V lost 1 base and J lost 4; bases outside the gene matches: 6. There are 15 residues in the CDR3. CDR1 and CDR2 (germline): SGHAT, FQDESV (reference sequence). The full variable domain, in which reference TRBV11-1 and TRBJ2-5 provide the parts outside the CDR3, is EAEVAQSPRYKITEKSQAVAFWCDPISGHATLYWYRQILGQGPELLVQFQDESVVDDSQLPKDRFSAERLKGVDSTLKIQPAELGDSAMYLCASSLVDRSRETQYFGPGTRLLVL.

This rearrangement joins TRBV6-1 to TRBJ2-1; 7 bases fit TRBD1. This CDR3 is built from 15 residues. Germline CDR1 reads MNHNS; CDR2 reads SASEGT. Trimming took 5 bases from V and 6 from J; bases not matched to a gene: 10. CDR3 sequence: CASSPRDSRPNEQFF. The CDR3 bases are TGTGCCAGCAGTCCCCGGGACAGTCGACCCAATGAGCAGTTCTTC.

This clone has only a few counts. This chain links TRBV7-9 with TRBJ2-7, with 13 bases that match TRBD2. V lost 4 bases to trimming and J lost 6 bases; unmatched junction nucleotides: 6. The CDR3 loop spans 15 amino acids. Per germline, CDR1 SEHNR and CDR2 FQNEAQ (reference sequence). The chain's CDR3 is CASSSRLAGGSEQYF. CDR3 nucleotide sequence: TGTGCCAGCAGCTCCCGACTAGCGGGGGGTAGCGAGCAGTACTTC.

V and J are TRBV19 and TRBJ2-2; no definite D call. The CDR3 runs to 13 residues. Germline CDR1 and CDR2: LNHDA and SQIVND (reference sequence). V was trimmed by 7 bases and J by 4 bases, leaving 10 bases between them. The CDR3 sequence: CASTPEVTGELFF. In DNA form, the CDR3 reads TGTGCCAGTACCCCCGAGGTCACCGGGGAGCTGTTTTTT.

The chain is built from TRBV5-1 and TRBJ2-2, with a possible D match to TRBD2 (7 bases). With 0 bases removed from V and 4 bases from J, the gap between germline ends came to 19 bases. The CDR3 consists of 18 residues. Germline V CDR1 and CDR2: SGHRS, YFSETQ. CDR3 in DNA: TGCGCCAGCAGCTTGGGGGGCGGGGGCCGGACAGCCACCGGGGAGCTGTTTTTT. Its protein product is CASSLGGGGRTATGELFF.

This chain links TRBV5-1 with TRBJ2-3; D gene unclear. Germline CDR1 and CDR2: SGHRS and YFSETQ. Trimming cost V 0 bases and J 0 bases, with 5 bases left between them. The CDR3 length is 14 residues. Here the CDR3 DNA reads TGCGCCAGCAGCTTGGAGCCTAGCACAGATACGCAGTATTTT. Translated: CASSLEPSTDTQYF. The complete variable domain, with remaining parts taken from reference TRBV5-1 and TRBJ2-3, reads KAGVTQTPRYLIKTRGQQVTLSCSPISGHRSVSWYQQTPGQGLQFLFEYFSETQRNKGNFPGRFSGRQFSNSRSEMNVSTLELGDSALYLCASSLEPSTDTQYFGPGTRLTVL.

J is TRBJ2-7 and V is TRBV11-2; tentative D call: TRBD2 (5 bases). Trimming removed 1 base at V and 6 bases at J, with 10 bases between. The germline CDR1 and CDR2 sequences are SGHAT and FQNNGV. The CDR3 has 13 amino acids. This chain's CDR3 is CASSLGVEGEQYF. In nucleotides, the CDR3 is TGTGCCAGCAGCTTAGGAGTTGAGGGCGAGCAGTACTTC.

The chain carries TRBV9 and TRBJ1-3; 10 nucleotides match TRBD1. V gave up 0 bases and J gave up 5 bases; unmatched junction bases: 2. CDR1 and CDR2 (germline): SGDLS, YYNGEE. This CDR3 spans 15 amino acids. The CDR3 DNA sequence: TGTGCCAGCAGCGTAGAGGGACAGGGGAGAAACACCATATATTTT. This translates into CASSVEGQGRNTIYF.

The chain has TRBV6-5 and TRBJ2-7, with D perhaps matching TRBD2 (6 bases). The germline V gene has CDR1 MNHEY and CDR2 SVGAGI. The CDR3 extends over 15 amino acids. V was trimmed by 2 bases and J by 4 bases, leaving 15 bases between them. The CDR3 coding sequence is TGTGCCAGCAGTTACACCCCCGGAGGGGATTACGAGCAGTACTTC. This translates into CASSYTPGGDYEQYF.

The chain couples TRBV19 to TRBJ2-1, with TRBD2 identical over 7 bases. J gave up 0 bases and V 3 bases, and 5 bases lay outside the gene matches. Germline V gene data show CDR1 as LNHDA and CDR2 as SQIVND (reference sequence). This CDR3 has 16 amino acids. CDR3 amino acids: CASSIEAGSSYNEQFF. The CDR3 nucleotides read TGTGCCAGTAGTATTGAAGCGGGGAGCTCCTACAATGAGCAGTTCTTC.

V is TRBV9 and J is TRBJ2-3; D might be TRBD2 (5 bases). V lost 3 bases to trimming and J lost 0 bases, with 11 bases between them. Germline CDR1 is SGDLS and CDR2 is YYNGEE. The CDR3 sequence is 15 residues long. CDR3 in amino acids: CASSAPGSSTDTQYF. The DNA for the CDR3 is TGTGCCAGCAGCGCCCCGGGGTCTAGCACAGATACGCAGTATTTT.

The genes are TRBV9 and TRBJ2-2; a weak D match, TRBD1 (6 bases). Germline CDR1 and CDR2: SGDLS and YYNGEE. Trimming left V 0 bases short and J 1 base short, with 10 bases between. The CDR3 has 16 residues. For the CDR3, the DNA is TGTGCCAGCAGCGTAGAGGGACATAAGAACACCGGGGAGCTGTTTTTT. Protein sequence: CASSVEGHKNTGELFF.